This T cell receptor beta chain was recovered during a study of CD4 T cells in relation to SARS-CoV-2 and coronaviruses. Study information: PBMCs were cultured with antigen for roughly nine days before TCR beta sequencing.

Unexposed donor CD4+ T cells date from about 2011-2018, before the COVID-19 pandemic. After ten to eleven days of culture, CD4+ T cells were isolated. Cells permitting, SARS-CoV-2 S/N and four cold-coronavirus spikes were tested on unexposed-donor CD4+ T cells. Measured with immunoSEQ multiplex PCR; TCRdb has only the in-frame clones, and not every one. Among more than 15,000 clones listed, roughly 83% were seen once. Only a few counts were recorded for this clone. Antigen specificity is unknown. Study-wide results and caveats: No crossreactivity against non-spike viral proteins was tested here.

CDR1 is SGHNT and CDR2 is YYREEE in the germline V gene (reference sequence). V lost 1 base, J lost 5 bases, and 10 bases stayed unmatched. CDR3 size: 16 residues. This sequence originates from a human donor in good health. Input material: CD4+ T cells from PBMCs, cultured in vitro. The V and J genes are TRBV5-4 and TRBJ1-2, with 8 positions matching TRBD1. CDR3: CASSLPVGQDAYGYTF. DNA of the CDR3: TGTGCCAGCAGCTTGCCCGTGGGACAGGATGCTTATGGCTACACCTTC. Full variable domain (outside the CDR3, taken from reference TRBV5-4 and TRBJ1-2): ETGVTQSPTHLIKTRGQQVTLRCSSQSGHNTVSWYQQALGQGPQFIFQYYREEENGRGNFPPRFSGLQFPNYSSELNVNALELDDSALYLCASSLPVGQDAYGYTFGSGTRLTVV.